Presented here are 9 T cell receptor beta chains from one specimen sequenced in a study of identifying expanded T cells in peripheral blood. Libraries were prepared by immunoSEQ multiplex PCR; TCRdb keeps only in-frame clonotypes and omits some of them. This repertoire shows roughly 100,000 clones, around 89% found once; its top ten account for over 15%. Sequenced material: blood. The receptors shown here come from a person aged 18-69 years in good health.

The J gene is TRBJ2-3, the V gene TRBV7-2; D is unclear. CDR3 length: 13 residues. CDR1 is SGHTA, CDR2 FQGNSA, per germline. The germline V and J ends were trimmed by 3 bases and 5 bases, with 9 bases remaining between them. The DNA of the CDR3 is TGTGCCAGCAGCTTTTCATTAGGAGATACGCAGTATTTT. This encodes CASSFSLGDTQYF.

CDR3 sequence reads: CASSYNGQGKSGYTF. The DNA for the CDR3 is TGTGCCAGCAGTTACAACGGACAGGGGAAGAGCGGCTACACCTTC. This chain uses TRBV6-6 with TRBJ1-2; 9 bases fit TRBD1. Germline loops: CDR1 MNHNY, CDR2 SVGAGI (reference sequence). CDR3 size: 15 residues. Trimming removed 2 bases from V and 8 bases from J; junction bases left unmatched: 9.

As concerns this clone: A much larger clone is a single base away; this may be a read error. This chain joins TRBV6-5 and TRBJ1-1; no firm D call. V dropped 0 bases and J dropped 1 base, with 3 bases sitting between them. The germline gives CDR1 MNHEY, CDR2 SVGAGI. The CDR3 contains 13 residues. CDR3 DNA sequence: TGTGCCAGCAGTTACTCGTGGAACACTGAAGCTTTCTTT. It codes for CASSYSWNTEAFF.

The rearrangement links TRBV7-9 to TRBJ2-3; 11 bases match TRBD2. Looked up from germline, CDR1 is SEHNR and CDR2 is FQNEAQ (reference sequence). Unmatched junction bases numbered 18, after V lost 5 bases and J lost 5 bases. The CDR3 runs 19 residues. The CDR3 nucleotides read TGTGCCAGCAGCCGACGCCCTAGCGGGGGGCCCTATAGCGGAGATACGCAGTATTTT. Its translation: CASSRRPSGGPYSGDTQYF.

This chain joins TRBV29-1 and TRBJ1-2, with 9 bases identical to TRBD1. V gave up 4 bases and J gave up 1 base; unmatched junction bases: 10. Germline CDR1 SQVTM, CDR2 ANQGSEA. This CDR3 has 16 amino acids. CDR3 DNA sequence: TGCAGCGTTGGAGGGGACAGGGCTCTCCTTAACTATGGCTACACCTTC. Its translation: CSVGGDRALLNYGYTF.

This clone came up once. This sequence joins TRBV14 and TRBJ2-5; D remains ambiguous. Germline V gene sequence: CDR1 SGHDN, CDR2 FVKESK. The germline V and J ends were trimmed by 0 bases and 4 bases, with 18 bases remaining between them. The CDR3 extends over 17 amino acids. CDR3 DNA sequence: TGTGCCAGCAGCCAAGATGAGACAAGGGTTTATGGAGAGACCCAGTACTTC. Amino acids: CASSQDETRVYGETQYF.

The chain couples TRBV19 to TRBJ1-1; no reliable D call. Trimming cost V 10 bases and J 6 bases, with 9 bases left between them. This CDR3 region has 10 residues. The germline V gene has CDR1 LNHDA and CDR2 SQIVND (reference sequence). The CDR3 loop is CATREAEAFF. The DNA of the CDR3 is TGTGCCACCCGAGAGGCTGAAGCTTTCTTT.

The chain links TRBV7-6 to TRBJ2-3; either TRBD1 or TRBD2 may fit D (5 bases each). The germline V and J ends were trimmed by 0 bases and 8 bases, with 9 bases remaining between them. The CDR3 runs 13 residues. Germline CDR1 SGHVS, CDR2 FNYEAQ. The CDR3 reads CASSLAFGGTQYF. The CDR3 nucleotides are TGTGCCAGCAGCTTAGCGTTTGGGGGTACGCAGTATTTT.

The table lists this clone with many counts. This chain joins TRBV28 and TRBJ2-3; the D gene is possibly TRBD2 (5 bases). Deletions cut 4 bases from V and 1 base from J, with 12 bases between. Germline values: CDR1 MDHEN, CDR2 SYDVKM. The CDR3 has 15 amino acids. The CDR3 nucleotides read TGTGCCAGCAGTTCATACGGGGTAGGCACAGATACGCAGTATTTT. Translating it yields CASSSYGVGTDTQYF.